The 10 T cell receptor beta chains in this list originate from one sample, sequenced in a study of blood T cell repertoires in COVID-19. Measured with immunoSEQ multiplex PCR; TCRdb has only the in-frame clones, and not every one. Of 150,000 or so clones listed, approximately 83% were seen once; the top ten hold roughly 13%. Sequencing was carried out using PBMCs or T cells enriched from blood (not recorded which). These receptors were collected from a woman aged 60-75 years who had recovered from COVID-19.

V and J are TRBV5-4 and TRBJ2-3; D is perhaps TRBD2 (6 bases). V dropped 3 bases and J dropped 0 bases, with 14 bases sitting between them. The CDR3 is 16 residues long. Germline CDR1 and CDR2: SGHNT and YYREEE (reference sequence). The CDR3 DNA sequence: TGTGCCAGCAGCTCCAAGGCCCGGGGGAGCACAGATACGCAGTATTTT. It yields the protein CASSSKARGSTDTQYF.

The chain is built from TRBV19 and TRBJ1-2; no firm D call. The germline CDR1 and CDR2 sequences are LNHDA and SQIVND (reference sequence). The CDR3 extends over 11 amino acids. The V gene lost 10 bases and the J gene lost 6 bases, with 12 bases spanning the gap. The CDR3 DNA reads TGTGCCACTCTCACCCTAGATGGCTACACCTTC. Translating it yields CATLTLDGYTF.

This sequence joins TRBV27 and TRBJ2-7, with TRBD2 identical over 12 bases. This CDR3 comprises 14 residues. Germline V gene lookup returns CDR1 MNHEY and CDR2 SMNVEV (reference sequence). With 4 bases clipped from V and 7 bases from J, the junction kept 5 bases outside the gene matches. The CDR3 coding sequence is TGTGCCAGCAGTTCTAGCGGGGGGGTGAGGGAGCAGTACTTC. Protein: CASSSSGGVREQYF.

The chain links TRBV5-1 to TRBJ1-2; TRBD1 matches at 9 bases. From germline, CDR1 is SGHRS and CDR2 YFSETQ. The trim removed 3 bases at V and 4 bases at J, leaving 7 bases unmatched. This CDR3 comprises 15 residues. The CDR3 region has the DNA TGCGCCAGCAGCTCTTCCGGGACAGGGATCTATGGCTACACCTTC. This encodes CASSSSGTGIYGYTF.

The V and J genes are TRBV5-6 and TRBJ1-4, with TRBD1 identical over 9 bases. The CDR3 is 18 amino acids. Germline lookup yields CDR1 SGHDT and CDR2 YYEEEE. Trimming at V came to 4 bases and at J to 8 bases, leaving 18 bases not matched to a gene. For the CDR3, the DNA is TGTGCCAGCAGCACACTAAGCCGGGACAGGGAAACGAGGGAAAAACTGTTTTTT. Its protein is CASSTLSRDRETREKLFF.

This chain joins TRBV19 and TRBJ1-2, with D perhaps TRBD1 (6 bases). The V gene lost 7 bases and the J gene lost 1 base, with 13 bases spanning the gap. CDR1 is LNHDA, CDR2 SQIVND, per germline (reference sequence). The CDR3 sequence is 14 residues long. The CDR3 nucleotides read TGTGCCAGTACCTTGGACAGCCTTAACTATGGCTACACCTTC. It yields the protein CASTLDSLNYGYTF.

The V and J genes are TRBV23-1 and TRBJ1-6; 8 bases line up with TRBD1. TRBV23-1 is flagged as an ORF with uncertain function. This CDR3 region has 14 residues. J gave up 7 bases and V 7 bases, and 6 bases lay outside the gene matches. CDR3 loop: CASTPWTGNSPLHF. For the CDR3, the DNA is TGCGCCAGCACCCCTTGGACAGGGAATTCACCCCTCCACTTT.

This clone is a singleton in its sample. CDR3 nucleotide sequence: TGTGCCACCAGTGACCCGACAGGCCCGAGAGGGGAAAAACTGTTTTTT. Residues: CATSDPTGPRGEKLFF. The V gene is TRBV24-1, the J gene TRBJ1-4, with a possible D match to TRBD1 (6 bases). Deletions cut 4 bases from V and 8 bases from J, with 19 bases between. CDR1 is KGHDR, CDR2 SFDVKD, per germline. The length of the CDR3 is 16 residues.

The chain carries TRBV2 and TRBJ1-3; D remains ambiguous. The V and J ends lost 6 bases and 1 base respectively, with 13 bases between them. CDR1 and CDR2 from the germline V gene are SNHLY and FYNNEI. The CDR3 length is 15 residues. CDR3 sequence (DNA): TGTGCCAGCAGAGCCCTTACCGATTCTGGAAACACCATATATTTT. It translates to CASRALTDSGNTIYF.

V usage is TRBV3-1 (or the pseudogene TRBV3-2) and J usage is TRBJ1-2; 9 bases are shared with TRBD1. The V segment lost 1 base and the J segment 5 bases; nucleotides outside the gene matches: 5. The germline V gene has CDR1 LGHDT and CDR2 YNNKEL (reference sequence). This CDR3 spans 15 amino acids. This chain's CDR3 is CASSQGSGTGYGYTF. The CDR3 DNA reads as TGTGCCAGCAGCCAAGGCTCCGGGACAGGGTATGGCTACACCTTC.